These 28 T cell receptor beta chains share one sample of origin, sequenced in a study of identical twins. TCRdb reprocessed the 5' RACE reads via MiXCR and lists one record per CDR3 protein. Among hundreds of thousands of distinct CDR3 sequences listed, about 7% were seen once. The same sample was also studied in work on yellow fever vaccine responses in identical twins.

Material: memory (CD45RO+) T cells sorted from blood. These receptors were obtained from a woman under 30 in good health.

V is TRBV7-2 and J is TRBJ2-7; the D gene could be TRBD1 or TRBD2 (5 bases each). CDR3 size: 17 residues. Germline values: CDR1 SGHTA, CDR2 FQGNSA. The V end lost 2 bases, the J end lost 4 bases, and 21 bases lay between the germline ends. For the CDR3, the DNA is TGTGCCAGCAGCTTACCCAGAGGAACCGGGACGAGGTACGAGCAGTACTTC. This translates into CASSLPRGTGTRYEQYF.

This rearrangement joins TRBV27 to TRBJ2-7, with D tentatively TRBD1 (6 bases). The germline V gene has CDR1 MNHEY and CDR2 SMNVEV (reference sequence). The CDR3 loop spans 14 amino acids. V gave up 5 bases and J gave up 0 bases, with 11 bases separating them. Written as DNA, the CDR3 is TGTGCCAGCAGTCACAGACAGGACTCCTACGAGCAGTACTTC. Translating gives CASSHRQDSYEQYF.

This clonotype was seen repeatedly, ten times or more. CDR3 amino acids: CSVERQDGYGYTF. CDR3 nucleotides: TGCAGCGTTGAAAGACAGGACGGCTATGGCTACACCTTC. The chain is built from TRBV29-1 and TRBJ1-2; possible D gene TRBD1, 6 bases. This CDR3 is built from 13 residues. Germline V gene sequence: CDR1 SQVTM, CDR2 ANQGSEA. V was shortened by 2 bases and J by 4 bases, with 11 bases between the two germline ends.

Only a few counts were recorded for this clonotype. V and J are TRBV18 and TRBJ2-5, with D possibly being TRBD1 (6 bases). Germline-derived CDR1 and CDR2 are KGHSH and LQKENI. V was clipped by 8 bases and J by 2 bases, with 9 bases between them. This CDR3 has 12 amino acids. The CDR3 DNA reads TGTGCCAGCACTGGACAGCAAGAGACCCAGTACTTC. Translated: CASTGQQETQYF.

This clonotype has a handful of counts. This chain joins TRBV7-3 and TRBJ2-1, with a tentative D call TRBD1 (7 bases). The CDR3 is 16 residues long. V lost 5 bases to trimming and J lost 0 bases, with 14 bases between them. The germline CDR1 and CDR2 sequences are SGHTA and FQGTGA. The CDR3 nucleotides read TGTGCCAGCAGCCAATGGGGGGACAGCTCCTACAATGAGCAGTTCTTC. Its protein product is CASSQWGDSSYNEQFF.

This clonotype appeared a few times. The rearrangement joins TRBV28 to TRBJ2-5; TRBD2 matches at 9 bases. Germline loops: CDR1 MDHEN, CDR2 SYDVKM. The J segment lost 3 bases and the V segment lost 5 bases, leaving 10 bases of the junction unmatched. This CDR3 has 16 residues. Here the CDR3 reads CASSGRLTSGKETQYF. In DNA, the CDR3 is TGTGCCAGCAGTGGAAGATTGACTAGCGGTAAAGAGACCCAGTACTTC. Variable domain in full (rest from reference TRBV28 and TRBJ2-5): DVKVTQSSRYLVKRTGEKVFLECVQDMDHENMFWYRQDPGLGLRLIYFSYDVKMKEKGDIPEGYSVSREKKERFSLILESASTNQTSMYLCASSGRLTSGKETQYFGPGTRLLVL.

This clonotype has at least ten counts. The chain combines TRBV7-2 with TRBJ1-6; 7 bases are a match to TRBD1. The germline V gene has CDR1 SGHTA and CDR2 FQGNSA. J was trimmed by 9 bases and V by 3 bases; bases with no gene match: 8. This CDR3 contains 15 residues. The CDR3, as DNA: TGTGCCAGCAGCTTTCGTCAGGGGGACAGTTCACCCCTCCACTTT. It encodes CASSFRQGDSSPLHF.

There are many counts of this clonotype. This chain joins TRBV12-3 or TRBV12-4 and TRBJ2-5, with 12 bases identical to TRBD2. Trimming removed 2 bases from V and 4 bases from J; junction bases left unmatched: 2. This CDR3 has 15 residues. The CDR3 spells CASSLTGLAGETQYF. The CDR3 nucleotides are TGTGCCAGCAGTTTAACGGGACTAGCGGGAGAGACCCAGTACTTC.

The chain recombines TRBV27 with TRBJ2-7, with unresolved D. V was clipped by 0 bases and J by 2 bases, with 20 bases between them. The CDR3 runs to 18 residues. Germline V gene lookup returns CDR1 MNHEY and CDR2 SMNVEV (reference sequence). The CDR3 region is CASSLSSLPYSRTYEQYV. The CDR3, as DNA: TGTGCCAGCAGTTTATCTAGCCTACCGTACTCTAGGACCTACGAGCAGTACGTC.

Ten or more counts support this clonotype. V gene TRBV20-1 combines with J gene TRBJ2-7; TRBD2 matches at 11 bases. The CDR3 consists of 14 residues. The germline gives CDR1 DFQATT, CDR2 SNEGSKA (reference sequence). V was clipped by 4 bases and J by 5 bases; unmatched bases: 7. The CDR3 sequence: CSANDIAGGDEQYF. For the CDR3, the DNA is TGCAGTGCTAATGACATAGCGGGAGGGGACGAGCAGTACTTC.

This clonotype has a count of ten or more. CDR3 sequence: CASSLIGPEGSPLHF. CDR3 sequence (DNA): TGTGCCAGCAGCTTAATCGGCCCTGAGGGATCACCCCTCCACTTT. J is TRBJ1-6 and V is TRBV7-9; unclear D gene. Germline assignment: CDR1 SEHNR and CDR2 FQNEAQ (reference sequence). The length of the CDR3 is 15 residues. Trimming removed 2 bases at V and 10 bases at J, with 15 bases between.

As DNA, the CDR3 is TGTGCCAGCAGCCATAGTGGCGGGAGAGATACGCAGTATTTT. This codes for CASSHSGGRDTQYF. V gene TRBV3-1 combines with J gene TRBJ2-3, with 7 bases lining up with TRBD2. Per germline, CDR1 LGHDT and CDR2 YNNKEL (reference sequence). Germline trimming cut 3 bases from V and 5 bases from J; bases unmatched to any gene: 5. This CDR3 spans 14 amino acids.

The chain joins TRBV3-1 to TRBJ2-1; perhaps TRBD2 as D (7 bases). The V end lost 0 bases, the J end lost 9 bases, and 15 bases lay between the germline ends. Germline lookup yields CDR1 LGHDT and CDR2 YNNKEL (reference sequence). The CDR3 runs to 15 residues. The CDR3 nucleotides are TGTGCCAGCAGCCAAGAAGGGGGGGCGTTTGGTGAGCAGTTCTTC. This translates into CASSQEGGAFGEQFF.

This chain links TRBV20-1 with TRBJ2-3; D ambiguous. Trimming removed 6 bases at V and 4 bases at J, with 14 bases between. The germline V gene encodes CDR1 DFQATT and CDR2 SNEGSKA (reference sequence). This CDR3 has 13 residues. The CDR3 nucleotides are TGCAGTGCCGGCGGCGATTTGGCAGATACGCAGTATTTT. This gives the protein CSAGGDLADTQYF.

This rearrangement joins TRBV2 to TRBJ2-1; 7 bases map to TRBD2. Germline V gene sequence: CDR1 SNHLY, CDR2 FYNNEI. The ends lost 4 bases at V and 4 bases at J; junction bases unmatched: 7. This CDR3 spans 15 amino acids. CDR3: CASSGMLADYNEQFF. CDR3 DNA sequence: TGTGCCAGCAGTGGCATGCTAGCGGATTACAATGAGCAGTTCTTC.

This clonotype was observed a handful of times. This chain joins TRBV7-6 and TRBJ2-3; D ambiguous. CDR1 is SGHVS and CDR2 is FNYEAQ in the germline V gene. Trimming removed 2 bases at V and 0 bases at J, with 9 bases between. The CDR3 runs to 15 residues. CDR3 in amino acids: CASSLIGGSTDTQYF. CDR3 bases: TGTGCCAGCAGCTTAATTGGTGGAAGCACAGATACGCAGTATTTT.

This clonotype has at least ten counts. This chain connects TRBV14 to TRBJ1-2, with D perhaps matching TRBD1 (5 bases). The CDR3 extends over 15 amino acids. The V gene lost 0 bases and the J gene lost 7 bases, with 15 bases spanning the gap. Germline V lookup: CDR1 SGHDN, CDR2 FVKESK. The CDR3 loop reads CASSQDVGGYSGYTF. The CDR3 region has the DNA TGTGCCAGCAGCCAAGATGTCGGGGGGTACTCTGGCTACACCTTC.

The chain uses TRBV12-3 or TRBV12-4 and TRBJ2-1; D unclear. The CDR3 is made up of 16 amino acids. V was pared by 2 bases and J by 5 bases, with 16 bases between. DNA for the CDR3: TGTGCCAGCAGTTTATTCGTGGCGCGCGTTAACAATGAGCAGTTCTTC. Residues: CASSLFVARVNNEQFF.

The chain combines TRBV6-2 or TRBV6-3 with TRBJ2-1; 7 bases are a match to TRBD2. The ends lost 4 bases at V and 8 bases at J; junction bases unmatched: 8. CDR1 and CDR2 (germline): MNHEY, SVGEGT. The CDR3 runs to 14 residues. DNA of the CDR3: TGTGCCAGCAGTTCCTCGCGGGAGTTCGATGAGCAGTTCTTC. This codes for CASSSSREFDEQFF.

This clonotype was picked up many times. This chain joins TRBV6-2 or TRBV6-3 and TRBJ2-6; 7 positions match TRBD2. The germline gives CDR1 MNHEY, CDR2 SVGEGT. The CDR3 length is 15 residues. V lost 6 bases and J lost 0; bases outside the gene matches: 2. The CDR3 reads CASSGGISGANVLTF. In DNA form, the CDR3 reads TGTGCCAGCAGCGGGGGGATCTCTGGGGCCAACGTCCTGACTTTC.

The chain recombines TRBV7-2 with TRBJ1-1; D is uncertain. The CDR3 covers 12 residues. The V and J ends lost 2 bases and 7 bases respectively, with 8 bases between them. CDR1 and CDR2 (germline): SGHTA, FQGNSA. The CDR3 loop reads CASSLQRVEAFF. The DNA for the CDR3 is TGTGCCAGCAGCTTACAAAGGGTTGAAGCTTTCTTT.

The chain combines TRBV20-1 with TRBJ2-7, with D possibly TRBD1 on 5 matching bases. Germline V gives CDR1 DFQATT, CDR2 SNEGSKA (reference sequence). V lost 2 bases to trimming and J lost 5 bases, with 7 bases between them. The CDR3 has 11 residues. The CDR3 spells CSARRGNEQYF. The CDR3 DNA is TGCAGTGCTAGAAGGGGCAACGAGCAGTACTTC.

This clonotype turned up a few times. The J gene is TRBJ2-1, the V gene TRBV24-1; TRBD2 agrees at 9 bases. The V segment lost 3 bases and the J segment 3 bases; nucleotides outside the gene matches: 5. The germline CDR1 and CDR2 sequences are KGHDR and SFDVKD. CDR3 length equals 16 residues. CDR3 sequence reads: CATSDNLAGSYNEQFF. The DNA of the CDR3 is TGTGCCACCAGTGATAATCTAGCGGGAAGCTACAATGAGCAGTTCTTC.

This clonotype turned up a few times. The chain combines TRBV6-1 with TRBJ1-2, with TRBD1 matching over 7 bases. Trimming at V came to 1 base and at J to 4 bases, leaving 3 bases not matched to a gene. The CDR3 length is 14 residues. Germline V gene data show CDR1 as MNHNS and CDR2 as SASEGT. DNA of the CDR3: TGTGCCAGCAGTGAAGAAAGGGACAGCTATGGCTACACCTTC. This encodes CASSEERDSYGYTF.

The table lists this clonotype with a few counts. The V and J genes are TRBV5-5 and TRBJ2-1; 7 bases agree with TRBD2. The V gene end was trimmed by 0 bases and the J gene end by 1 base; junction bases not matched to a gene: 4. Germline V gives CDR1 SGHKS, CDR2 YYEKEE (reference sequence). The CDR3 is 16 residues long. CDR3 residues: CASSLDPAGSYNEQFF. The CDR3 coding sequence is TGTGCCAGCAGCTTGGACCCAGCGGGATCCTACAATGAGCAGTTCTTC.

This clonotype was observed a handful of times. This sequence joins TRBV6-2 or TRBV6-3 and TRBJ2-6, with 10 bases lining up with TRBD1. V was pared by 5 bases and J by 0 bases, with 16 bases of the junction left unmatched. The germline CDR1 and CDR2 sequences are MNHEY and SVGEGT. The CDR3 is 21 residues long. The CDR3 loop is CASSPTRSPGQGPSGANVLTF. The CDR3 DNA is TGTGCCAGCAGTCCCACACGGTCGCCGGGACAGGGGCCCTCTGGGGCCAACGTCCTGACTTTC.

This clonotype was detected many times. The chain joins TRBV28 to TRBJ1-3; D unclear. Trimming took 10 bases from V and 0 from J, leaving 13 bases between them. Per the germline V gene, CDR1 is MDHEN and CDR2 is SYDVKM. The CDR3 has 14 amino acids. The DNA of the CDR3 is TGTGCCATCGCAGGAGAGTTCTCTGGAAACACCATATATTTT. Encoded protein: CAIAGEFSGNTIYF.

The sample holds many counts of this clonotype. Germline and junction disagree at one end, which may indicate a read error. This chain joins TRBV28 and TRBJ1-6; 7 bases fit TRBD1. The germline V gene has CDR1 MDHEN and CDR2 SYDVKM. This CDR3 has 12 amino acids. CDR3 residues: CASGIADRDQYF. The CDR3 nucleotides are TGTGCCAGCGGGATCGCCGACAGGGACCAGTACTTT. The whole variable domain, remainder taken from reference TRBV28 and TRBJ1-6, is DVKVTQSSRYLVKRTGEKVFLECVQDMDHENMFWYRQDPGLGLRLIYFSYDVKMKEKGDIPEGYSVSREKKERFSLILESASTNQTSMYLCASGIADRDQYFGNGTRLTVT.